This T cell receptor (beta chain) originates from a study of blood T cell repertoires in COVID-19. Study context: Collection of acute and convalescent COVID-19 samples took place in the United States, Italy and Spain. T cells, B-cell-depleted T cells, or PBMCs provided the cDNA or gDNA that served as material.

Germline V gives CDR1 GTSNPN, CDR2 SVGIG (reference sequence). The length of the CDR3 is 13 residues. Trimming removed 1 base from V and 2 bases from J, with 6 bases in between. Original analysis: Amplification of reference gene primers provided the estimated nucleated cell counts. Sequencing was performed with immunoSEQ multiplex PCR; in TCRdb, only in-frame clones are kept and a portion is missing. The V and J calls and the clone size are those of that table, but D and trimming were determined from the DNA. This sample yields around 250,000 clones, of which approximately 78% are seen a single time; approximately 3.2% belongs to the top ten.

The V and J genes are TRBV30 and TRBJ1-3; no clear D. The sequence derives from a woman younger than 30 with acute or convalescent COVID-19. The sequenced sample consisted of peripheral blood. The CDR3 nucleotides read TGTGCCTGGAGTGACACCACTGGAAACACCATATATTTT. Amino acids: CAWSDTTGNTIYF.